The present entry profiles one TCR beta chain with its context. Its antigen is not known. Orbital computed tomography, thyroid ultrasound, serum thyroxine and TRAb, and clinical symptoms together informed the diagnoses. The data were obtained in a study of T cells in Graves' hyperthyroidism and ophthalmopathy. Study overall: The blood sample was taken at first diagnosis, before treatment began.

Template material for amplifying TCR beta CDR3 regions consisted of RNA transcripts. The HTBI set primed first-round TCR CDR3 RT-PCR. Each CDR3 protein is one row after TCRdb ran MiXCR on the multiplex PCR reads. The repertoire has fewer than 350,000 distinct CDR3 sequences, less than 15% of them found once; the top ten carry almost 8%. Study-wide points: Most thyroid-expanded clonotypes above 0.001 were also found in blood. The model anticipated ophthalmopathy a median about six months pre-onset.

Trimming shortened V by 9 bases and J by 6 bases, and 24 bases separated the two germline ends. CDR1 is MNHNS, CDR2 SASEGT, per germline. The CDR3 has 16 amino acids. This sequence joins TRBV6-1 and TRBJ2-1; D remains ambiguous. The receptor's source is a woman younger than 45 with Graves' hyperthyroidism that later progressed to Graves' ophthalmopathy. The sample comprised blood. CDR3 region: CASPPATPGRFNEQFF. The CDR3 nucleotides read TGTGCCAGTCCCCCGGCCACTCCCGGACGGTTCAATGAGCAGTTCTTC.